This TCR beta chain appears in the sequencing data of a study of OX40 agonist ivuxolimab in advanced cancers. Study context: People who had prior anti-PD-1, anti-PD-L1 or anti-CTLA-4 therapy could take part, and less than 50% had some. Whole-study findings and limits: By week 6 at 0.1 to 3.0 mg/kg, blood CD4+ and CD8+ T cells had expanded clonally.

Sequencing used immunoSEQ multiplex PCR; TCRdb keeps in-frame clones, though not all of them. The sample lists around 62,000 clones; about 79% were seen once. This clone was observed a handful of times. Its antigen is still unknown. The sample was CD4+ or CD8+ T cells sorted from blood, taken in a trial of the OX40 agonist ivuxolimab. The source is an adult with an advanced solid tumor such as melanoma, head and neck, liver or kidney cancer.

Here the CDR3 reads CASSRDNQPQHF. The CDR3 DNA sequence: TGTGCCAGCAGCAGGGACAATCAGCCCCAGCATTTT. This chain joins TRBV2 and TRBJ1-5; perhaps TRBD1 as D (5 bases). Trimming removed 6 bases at V and 3 bases at J, with 6 bases between. The CDR3 is made up of 12 amino acids. The germline V gene has CDR1 SNHLY and CDR2 FYNNEI. The whole variable domain, remainder taken from reference TRBV2 and TRBJ1-5, is EPEVTQTPSHQVTQMGQEVILRCVPISNHLYFYWYRQILGQKVEFLVSFYNNEISEKSEIFDDQFSVERPDGSNFTLKIRSTKLEDSAMYFCASSRDNQPQHFGDGTRLSIL.